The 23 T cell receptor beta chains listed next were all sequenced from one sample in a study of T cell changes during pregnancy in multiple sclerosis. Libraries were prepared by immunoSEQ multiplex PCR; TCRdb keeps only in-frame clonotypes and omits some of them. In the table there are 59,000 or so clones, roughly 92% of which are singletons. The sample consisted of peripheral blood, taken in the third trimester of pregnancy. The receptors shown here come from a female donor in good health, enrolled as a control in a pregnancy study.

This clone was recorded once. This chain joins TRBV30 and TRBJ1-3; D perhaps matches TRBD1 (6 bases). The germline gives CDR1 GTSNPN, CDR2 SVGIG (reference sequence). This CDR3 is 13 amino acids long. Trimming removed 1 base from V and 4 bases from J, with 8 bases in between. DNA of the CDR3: TGTGCCTGGAGTGGACAGGACGGAAACACCATATATTTT. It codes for CAWSGQDGNTIYF.

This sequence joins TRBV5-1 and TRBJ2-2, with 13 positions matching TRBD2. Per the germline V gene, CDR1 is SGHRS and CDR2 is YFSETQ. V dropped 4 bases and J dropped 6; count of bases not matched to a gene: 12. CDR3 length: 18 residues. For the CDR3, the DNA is TGCGCCAGCAGCGTACTAGCGGGAGGGCCGGGGTTCGCCGGGGAGCTGTTTTTT. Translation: CASSVLAGGPGFAGELFF.

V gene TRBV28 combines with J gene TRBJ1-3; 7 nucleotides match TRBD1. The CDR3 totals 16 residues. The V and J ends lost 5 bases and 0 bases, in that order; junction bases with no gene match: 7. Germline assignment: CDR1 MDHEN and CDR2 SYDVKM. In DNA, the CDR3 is TGTGCCAGCAGTCCCCGGACAGGCAGCTCTGGAAACACCATATATTTT. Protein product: CASSPRTGSSGNTIYF.

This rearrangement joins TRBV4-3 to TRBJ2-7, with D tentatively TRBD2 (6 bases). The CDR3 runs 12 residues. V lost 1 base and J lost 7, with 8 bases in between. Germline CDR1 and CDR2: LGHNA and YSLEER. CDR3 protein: CASSQGAGEQYF. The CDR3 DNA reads TGCGCCAGCAGCCAAGGGGCGGGGGAGCAGTACTTC.

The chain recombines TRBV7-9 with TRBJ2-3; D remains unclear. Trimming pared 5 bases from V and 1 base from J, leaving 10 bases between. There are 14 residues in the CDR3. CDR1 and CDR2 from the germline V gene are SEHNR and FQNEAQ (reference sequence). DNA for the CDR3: TGTGCCAGCAGCCCGCTTCGGGGCACAGATACGCAGTATTTT. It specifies CASSPLRGTDTQYF.

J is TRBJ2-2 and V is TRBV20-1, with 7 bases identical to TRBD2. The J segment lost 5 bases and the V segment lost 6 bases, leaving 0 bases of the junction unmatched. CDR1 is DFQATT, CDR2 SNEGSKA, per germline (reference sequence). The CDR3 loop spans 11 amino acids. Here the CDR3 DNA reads TGCAGTGCGGGAGGGACCGGGGAGCTGTTTTTT. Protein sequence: CSAGGTGELFF.

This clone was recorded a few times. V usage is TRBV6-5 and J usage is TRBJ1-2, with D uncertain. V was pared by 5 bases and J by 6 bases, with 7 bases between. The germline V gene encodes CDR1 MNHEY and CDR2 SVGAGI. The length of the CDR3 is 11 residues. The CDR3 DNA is TGTGCCAGCAGTGACTTAGATGGCTACACCTTC. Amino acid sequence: CASSDLDGYTF.

CDR3 nucleotide sequence: TGTGCCAGCAGCTTGTACCAGGGCCCCTACGAGCAGTACTTC. Protein product: CASSLYQGPYEQYF. The chain employs TRBV5-4 and TRBJ2-7, with a tentative D call TRBD1 (5 bases). Trimming shortened V by 1 base and J by 2 bases, and 10 bases separated the two germline ends. The germline V gene has CDR1 SGHNT and CDR2 YYREEE (reference sequence). The CDR3 runs 14 residues.

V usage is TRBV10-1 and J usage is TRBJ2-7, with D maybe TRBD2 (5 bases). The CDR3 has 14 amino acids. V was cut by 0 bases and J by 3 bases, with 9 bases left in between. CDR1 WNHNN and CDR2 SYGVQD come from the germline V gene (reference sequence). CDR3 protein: CASSESGVDYEQYF. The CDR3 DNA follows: TGCGCCAGCAGTGAGTCCGGGGTAGACTACGAGCAGTACTTC.

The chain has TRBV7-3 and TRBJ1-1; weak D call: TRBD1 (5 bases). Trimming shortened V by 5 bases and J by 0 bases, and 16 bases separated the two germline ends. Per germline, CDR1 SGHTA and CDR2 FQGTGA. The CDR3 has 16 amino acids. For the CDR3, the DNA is TGTGCCAGCAGCCGGGGGAGTGGAGTCATGAACACTGAAGCTTTCTTT. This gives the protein CASSRGSGVMNTEAFF.

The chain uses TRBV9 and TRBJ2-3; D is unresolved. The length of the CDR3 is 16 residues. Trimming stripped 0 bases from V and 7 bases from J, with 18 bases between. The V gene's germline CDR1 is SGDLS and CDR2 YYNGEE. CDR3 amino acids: CASSVESTVSLNTQYF. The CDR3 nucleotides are TGTGCCAGCAGCGTAGAGTCGACTGTTTCTTTAAATACGCAGTATTTT.

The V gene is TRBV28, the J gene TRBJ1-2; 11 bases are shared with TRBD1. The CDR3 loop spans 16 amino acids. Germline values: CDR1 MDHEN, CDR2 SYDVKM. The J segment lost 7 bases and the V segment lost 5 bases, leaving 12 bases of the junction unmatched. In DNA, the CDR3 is TGTGCCAGCAGTCAACCGGGACAGGGGGTATTAGGTGGCTACACCTTC. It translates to CASSQPGQGVLGGYTF.

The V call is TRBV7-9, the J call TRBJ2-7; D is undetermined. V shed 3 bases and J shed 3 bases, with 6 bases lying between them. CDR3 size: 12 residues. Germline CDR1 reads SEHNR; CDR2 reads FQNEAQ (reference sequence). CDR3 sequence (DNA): TGTGCCAGCAGCTTCGAGTTCTACGAGCAGTACTTC. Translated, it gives CASSFEFYEQYF.

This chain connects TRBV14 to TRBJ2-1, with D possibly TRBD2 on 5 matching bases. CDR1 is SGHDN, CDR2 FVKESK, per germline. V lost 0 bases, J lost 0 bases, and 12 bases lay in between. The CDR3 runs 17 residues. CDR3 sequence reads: CASSQEWAGPSYNEQFF. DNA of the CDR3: TGTGCCAGCAGCCAAGAATGGGCGGGTCCCTCCTACAATGAGCAGTTCTTC.

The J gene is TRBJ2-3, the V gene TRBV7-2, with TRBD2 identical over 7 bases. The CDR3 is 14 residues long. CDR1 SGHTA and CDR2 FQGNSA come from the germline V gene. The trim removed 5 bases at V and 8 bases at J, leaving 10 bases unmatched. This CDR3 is CASSGTKPWGTQYF. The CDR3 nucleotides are TGTGCCAGCAGCGGGACTAAGCCATGGGGTACGCAGTATTTT.

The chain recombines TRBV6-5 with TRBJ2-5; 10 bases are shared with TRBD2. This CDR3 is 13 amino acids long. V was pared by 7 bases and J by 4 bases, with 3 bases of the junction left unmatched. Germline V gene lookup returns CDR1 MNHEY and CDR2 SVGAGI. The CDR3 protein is CASTSGRSETQYF. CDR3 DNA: TGTGCCAGCACTAGCGGGAGATCAGAGACCCAGTACTTC.

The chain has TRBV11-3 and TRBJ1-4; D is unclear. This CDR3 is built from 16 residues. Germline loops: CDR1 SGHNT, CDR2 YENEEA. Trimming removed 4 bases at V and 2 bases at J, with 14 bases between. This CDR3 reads CASSSGFNHTNEKLFF. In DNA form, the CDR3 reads TGTGCCAGCAGCTCAGGTTTTAACCACACTAATGAAAAACTGTTTTTT.

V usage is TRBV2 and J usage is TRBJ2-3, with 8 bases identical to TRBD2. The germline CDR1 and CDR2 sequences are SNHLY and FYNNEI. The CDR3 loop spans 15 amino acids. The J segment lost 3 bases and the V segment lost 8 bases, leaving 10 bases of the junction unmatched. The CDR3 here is CASLVASGWTDTQYF. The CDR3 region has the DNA TGTGCCAGCCTCGTGGCTAGCGGGTGGACAGATACGCAGTATTTT.

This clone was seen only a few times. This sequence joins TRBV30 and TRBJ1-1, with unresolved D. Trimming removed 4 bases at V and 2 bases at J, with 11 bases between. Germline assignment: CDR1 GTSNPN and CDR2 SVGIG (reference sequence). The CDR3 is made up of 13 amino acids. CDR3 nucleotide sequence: TGTGCCTGGAATCCCCAGGTTAACACTGAAGCTTTCTTT. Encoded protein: CAWNPQVNTEAFF.

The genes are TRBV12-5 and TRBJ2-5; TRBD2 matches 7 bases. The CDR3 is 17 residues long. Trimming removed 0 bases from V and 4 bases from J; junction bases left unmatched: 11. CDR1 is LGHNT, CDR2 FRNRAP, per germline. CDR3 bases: TGTGCTAGTGGTTTGGTACACGGGGGGTATCCGAGAGAGACCCAGTACTTC. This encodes CASGLVHGGYPRETQYF.

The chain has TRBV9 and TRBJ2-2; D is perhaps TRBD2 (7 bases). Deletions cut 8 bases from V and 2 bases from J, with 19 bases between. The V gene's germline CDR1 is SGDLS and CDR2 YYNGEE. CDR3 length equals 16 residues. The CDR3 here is CASSPPWGGNTGELFF. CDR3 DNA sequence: TGTGCCAGTTCCCCCCCGTGGGGGGGCAACACCGGGGAGCTGTTTTTT.

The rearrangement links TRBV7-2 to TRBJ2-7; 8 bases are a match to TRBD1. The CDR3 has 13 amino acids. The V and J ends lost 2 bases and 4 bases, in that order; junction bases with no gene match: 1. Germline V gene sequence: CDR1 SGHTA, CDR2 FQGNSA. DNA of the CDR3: TGTGCCAGCAGCTTAACAGGGGGGTACGAGCAGTACTTC. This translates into CASSLTGGYEQYF. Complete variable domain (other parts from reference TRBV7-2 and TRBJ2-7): GAGVSQSPSNKVTEKGKDVELRCDPISGHTALYWYRQSLGQGLEFLIYFQGNSAPDKSGLPSDRFSAERTGGSVSTLTIQRTQQEDSAVYLCASSLTGGYEQYFGPGTRLTVT.

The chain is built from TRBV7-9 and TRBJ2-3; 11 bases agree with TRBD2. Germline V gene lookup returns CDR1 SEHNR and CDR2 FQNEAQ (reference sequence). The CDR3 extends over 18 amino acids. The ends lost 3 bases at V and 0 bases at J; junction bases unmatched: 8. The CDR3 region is CASSLGLAVMPSTDTQYF. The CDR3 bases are TGTGCCAGCAGCTTGGGACTAGCGGTAATGCCTAGCACAGATACGCAGTATTTT.